The 29 T cell receptor beta chains below were found in one sample sequenced in a study of blood T cell repertoires in COVID-19. The repertoire was sequenced with immunoSEQ multiplex PCR; TCRdb's copy has only in-frame clones and lacks some. This table has tens of thousands of clones, about 76% appearing once. Sequencing was carried out using peripheral blood. These receptors originate from a man between 65 and 85 years old with active or convalescent COVID-19.

V and J are TRBV11-2 and TRBJ2-5; 8 nucleotides line up with TRBD2. Germline CDR1 is SGHAT and CDR2 is FQNNGV. V lost 5 bases, J lost 6 bases, and 23 bases stayed unmatched. The CDR3 is made up of 19 amino acids. The CDR3: CASSQGRGRRGDERKTQYF. The CDR3, as DNA: TGTGCCAGCAGCCAAGGGAGGGGGAGGCGGGGGGACGAACGGAAGACCCAGTACTTC. Full variable domain (outside the CDR3, taken from reference TRBV11-2 and TRBJ2-5): EAGVAQSPRYKIIEKRQSVAFWCNPISGHATLYWYQQILGQGPKLLIQFQNNGVVDDSQLPKDRFSAERLKGVDSTLKIQPAKLEDSAVYLCASSQGRGRRGDERKTQYFGPGTRLLVL.

V and J are TRBV6-5 and TRBJ2-3, with 7 bases fitting TRBD1. The CDR3 consists of 15 residues. CDR1 is MNHEY, CDR2 SVGAGI, per germline. V dropped 4 bases and J dropped 3; count of bases not matched to a gene: 7. DNA of the CDR3: TGTGCCAGCAGTTTCCGGGACAGACATACAGATACGCAGTATTTT. It codes for CASSFRDRHTDTQYF.

The chain links TRBV20-1 to TRBJ2-3, with D hard to call. CDR3 length equals 11 residues. Germline assignment: CDR1 DFQATT and CDR2 SNEGSKA (reference sequence). Trimming took 4 bases from V and 11 from J, leaving 13 bases between them. The DNA for the CDR3 is TGCAGTGCTACCCCCCTTTACGGGCAGTATTTT. It yields the protein CSATPLYGQYF.

The genes are TRBV27 and TRBJ1-5; 8 positions match TRBD1. There are 15 residues in the CDR3. Germline CDR1 is MNHEY and CDR2 is SMNVEV (reference sequence). V shed 6 bases, J shed 5 bases, and the junction held 9 bases outside the gene matches. The CDR3 nucleotides are TGTGCCAGCAGACCCGGGCAGGGGGCTTATCAGCCCCAGCATTTT. Its protein product is CASRPGQGAYQPQHF.

The chain has TRBV5-1 and TRBJ2-1, with 10 bases matching TRBD2. The trim removed 3 bases at V and 4 bases at J, leaving 7 bases unmatched. This CDR3 is built from 16 residues. Germline lookup yields CDR1 SGHRS and CDR2 YFSETQ. The CDR3 protein is CASSYLTSGAYNEQFF. The DNA of the CDR3 is TGCGCCAGCAGCTACTTAACTAGCGGGGCTTACAATGAGCAGTTCTTC.

The V gene is TRBV24-1, the J gene TRBJ2-5; possibly TRBD1 for D (5 bases). Trimming removed 9 bases at V and 1 base at J, with 11 bases between. The V gene's germline CDR1 is KGHDR and CDR2 SFDVKD. The CDR3 is 13 amino acids. The DNA for the CDR3 is TGTGCCACCGGAGACAGTTCCCAAGAGACCCAGTACTTC. Protein sequence: CATGDSSQETQYF.

This clone has more than one count but fewer than ten. The chain couples TRBV6-5 to TRBJ2-7; D is unresolved. Germline CDR1 MNHEY, CDR2 SVGAGI. The CDR3 is made up of 13 amino acids. V lost 2 bases, J lost 2 bases, and 7 bases lay in between. CDR3 sequence: CASSYRDTYEQYF. In DNA form, the CDR3 reads TGTGCCAGCAGTTACCGTGACACCTACGAGCAGTACTTC.

The chain combines TRBV15 with TRBJ2-5, with TRBD2 as a possible D gene (7 bases). The CDR3 is 16 residues long. V was trimmed by 1 base and J by 4 bases, leaving 16 bases between them. CDR1 LNHNV and CDR2 YYDKDF come from the germline V gene (reference sequence). The CDR3 coding sequence is TGTGCCACCAGCAGAGGGGGGGGCGAATTTGTAGAGACCCAGTACTTC. Translation gives CATSRGGGEFVETQYF.

The chain uses TRBV9 and TRBJ1-1, with D perhaps TRBD1 (6 bases). CDR1 is SGDLS, CDR2 YYNGEE, per germline. V was clipped by 2 bases and J by 1 base, with 12 bases between them. The length of the CDR3 is 15 residues. CDR3 loop: CASSVRDNQNTEAFF. The DNA for the CDR3 is TGTGCCAGCAGCGTCCGGGACAACCAGAACACTGAAGCTTTCTTT. The full variable domain, rest sourced from reference TRBV9 and TRBJ1-1, is DSGVTQTPKHLITATGQRVTLRCSPRSGDLSVYWYQQSLDQGLQFLIQYYNGEERAKGNILERFSAQQFPDLHSELNLSSLELGDSALYFCASSVRDNQNTEAFFGQGTRLTVV.

The chain has TRBV5-1 and TRBJ1-1, with a weak D call TRBD1 (6 bases). This CDR3 region has 14 residues. Germline lookup yields CDR1 SGHRS and CDR2 YFSETQ. Trimming took 1 base from V and 2 from J, leaving 9 bases between them. In nucleotides, the CDR3 is TGCGCCAGCAGCTTGCAGGGGCCTAACACTGAAGCTTTCTTT. Its translation: CASSLQGPNTEAFF. Using reference TRBV5-1 and TRBJ1-1 for the parts outside the CDR3, the full variable domain is KAGVTQTPRYLIKTRGQQVTLSCSPISGHRSVSWYQQTPGQGLQFLFEYFSETQRNKGNFPGRFSGRQFSNSRSEMNVSTLELGDSALYLCASSLQGPNTEAFFGQGTRLTVV.

The CDR3 nucleotides read TGCAGCGTTGCTATAGCGGGGGTCGGGGAGACCCAGTACTTC. Translated, it gives CSVAIAGVGETQYF. The rearrangement joins TRBV29-1 to TRBJ2-5, with 9 bases lining up with TRBD2. The germline CDR1 and CDR2 sequences are SQVTM and ANQGSEA. V lost 4 bases to trimming and J lost 5 bases; unmatched junction nucleotides: 8. The CDR3 has 14 amino acids.

In its sample, this clone was seen once. The chain links TRBV11-2 to TRBJ2-1, with 12 bases fitting TRBD1. Germline V gives CDR1 SGHAT, CDR2 FQNNGV. J was trimmed by 9 bases and V by 5 bases; bases with no gene match: 8. CDR3 length equals 15 residues. The CDR3 region is CASSQTGTGGVEQFF. The CDR3 DNA reads TGTGCCAGCAGCCAGACCGGGACAGGGGGCGTTGAGCAGTTCTTC.

CDR3 loop: CASSRPGQGSYEQYF. Written as DNA, the CDR3 is TGTGCCAGCAGTCGCCCGGGACAGGGATCCTACGAGCAGTACTTC. The chain couples TRBV6-2 or TRBV6-3 to TRBJ2-7; TRBD1 aligns across 9 bases. V trimming: 5 bases; J trimming: 1 base; junction bases outside the gene matches: 6. The CDR3 runs 15 residues. Germline V gene sequence: CDR1 MNHEY, CDR2 SVGEGT.

V gene TRBV6-5 combines with J gene TRBJ2-3, with a weak D call TRBD1 (6 bases). This CDR3 has 14 residues. Trimming removed 4 bases at V and 3 bases at J, with 11 bases between. Germline CDR1 and CDR2: MNHEY and SVGAGI. The CDR3 region is CASSLTGETDTQYF. In DNA, the CDR3 is TGTGCCAGCAGTTTGACAGGAGAAACAGATACGCAGTATTTT.

CDR3 residues: CASSFDGSSYNEQFF. In nucleotides, the CDR3 is TGCGCCAGCAGCTTCGACGGGAGCTCCTACAATGAGCAGTTCTTC. The V gene is TRBV5-1, the J gene TRBJ2-1, with a weak D call TRBD2 (6 bases). Trimming shortened V by 2 bases and J by 0 bases, and 9 bases separated the two germline ends. Germline values: CDR1 SGHRS, CDR2 YFSETQ. This CDR3 has 15 amino acids.

The rearrangement uses TRBV6-2 or TRBV6-3 and TRBJ1-5, with D perhaps matching TRBD1 (6 bases). The CDR3 has 14 residues. V was shortened by 1 base and J by 7 bases, with 11 bases between the two germline ends. Germline values: CDR1 MNHEY, CDR2 SVGEGT. The CDR3 spells CASSYWGGGQPQHF. In nucleotides, the CDR3 is TGTGCCAGCAGTTACTGGGGGGGCGGGCAGCCCCAGCATTTT.

The chain has TRBV6-6 and TRBJ1-2, with unresolved D. Trimming stripped 2 bases from V and 7 bases from J, with 17 bases between. Germline-derived CDR1 and CDR2 are MNHNY and SVGAGI (reference sequence). The CDR3 covers 15 residues. The DNA for the CDR3 is TGTGCCAGCAGTTACGTCGAGGGCAGCCCGACTGGCTACACCTTC. Protein sequence: CASSYVEGSPTGYTF.

This chain joins TRBV19 and TRBJ1-1; D perhaps matches TRBD1 (5 bases). The CDR3 has 13 residues. In germline, CDR1 is LNHDA, CDR2 SQIVND (reference sequence). The V and J ends lost 2 bases and 1 base respectively, with 5 bases between them. CDR3 bases: TGTGCCAGTAGTATAACAGGGAACACTGAAGCTTTCTTT. It translates to CASSITGNTEAFF.

The V gene is TRBV4-3, the J gene TRBJ1-2; 9 nucleotides align to TRBD1. The CDR3 is 15 amino acids. After removal of 2 bases from V and 4 bases from J, the junction contained 5 bases not matched to a gene. CDR1 LGHNA and CDR2 YSLEER come from the germline V gene. The CDR3 reads CASSQRTGGGYGYTF. CDR3 sequence (DNA): TGCGCCAGCAGCCAACGCACAGGGGGCGGCTATGGCTACACCTTC.

The chain is built from TRBV5-6 and TRBJ2-6; D is perhaps TRBD2 (6 bases). The CDR3 is made up of 17 amino acids. V was trimmed by 4 bases and J by 3 bases, leaving 17 bases between them. Germline assignment: CDR1 SGHDT and CDR2 YYEEEE. The CDR3: CASSQPSGGYGANVLTF. CDR3 DNA sequence: TGTGCCAGCAGCCAACCTTCTGGGGGGTATGGGGCCAACGTCCTGACTTTC.

This clone was detected a few times. The chain couples TRBV27 to TRBJ2-3; the match to TRBD2 covers 9 bases. CDR3 size: 15 residues. The V gene end was trimmed by 5 bases and the J gene end by 4 bases; junction bases not matched to a gene: 7. Per the germline V gene, CDR1 is MNHEY and CDR2 is SMNVEV (reference sequence). The CDR3 here is CASSAGGRVADTQYF. DNA for the CDR3: TGTGCCAGCAGTGCGGGCGGGAGGGTTGCAGATACGCAGTATTTT.

The chain joins TRBV7-2 to TRBJ2-5; TRBD1 matches at 7 bases. Trimming at V came to 3 bases and at J to 5 bases, leaving 9 bases not matched to a gene. The CDR3 length is 15 residues. Germline V gives CDR1 SGHTA, CDR2 FQGNSA. For the CDR3, the DNA is TGTGCCAGCAGCTTTACAGGGGTCGTCCGTGAGACCCAGTACTTC. Translating it yields CASSFTGVVRETQYF.

The chain couples TRBV19 to TRBJ1-4; no clear D gene. Germline values: CDR1 LNHDA, CDR2 SQIVND (reference sequence). This CDR3 contains 12 residues. The ends were cut back, 5 bases at V and 8 bases at J, with 9 bases in the middle. CDR3 coding DNA: TGTGCCAGTAGTCCCAGTGGCGAAAAACTGTTTTTT. It yields the protein CASSPSGEKLFF.

The chain carries TRBV19 and TRBJ1-3; D is undetermined. CDR3 length equals 15 residues. Germline loops: CDR1 LNHDA, CDR2 SQIVND (reference sequence). V was cut by 5 bases and J by 2 bases, with 13 bases left in between. The CDR3 here is CASSLGPRAGNTIYF. The CDR3 bases are TGTGCCAGTAGTCTAGGACCTAGAGCTGGAAACACCATATATTTT.

V and J are TRBV6-5 and TRBJ1-5; 8 nucleotides line up with TRBD1. Per germline, CDR1 MNHEY and CDR2 SVGAGI. CDR3 length: 15 amino acids. V lost 11 bases, J lost 3 bases, and 12 bases stayed unmatched. The DNA of the CDR3 is TGTGCCTCGGGAGCAACAGGGGGTAACAATCAGCCCCAGCATTTT. It codes for CASGATGGNNQPQHF.

The V call is TRBV5-6, the J call TRBJ2-3; 10 nucleotides match TRBD2. Trimming removed 0 bases from V and 9 bases from J; junction bases left unmatched: 16. Germline values: CDR1 SGHDT, CDR2 YYEEEE. The CDR3 is 18 amino acids. CDR3: CASSLGVAGGPRPRTQYF. The CDR3 DNA follows: TGTGCCAGCAGCTTGGGAGTAGCGGGGGGCCCCCGGCCTCGAACGCAGTATTTT.

V and J are TRBV6-5 and TRBJ2-7, with D possibly being TRBD1 (5 bases). The V end was cut by 11 bases, the J end by 3 bases, with 14 bases between. The CDR3 spans 12 residues. Germline-derived CDR1 and CDR2 are MNHEY and SVGAGI. The DNA for the CDR3 is TGTGCCCACTCAACAGGAAACTACGAGCAGTACTTC. Translation gives CAHSTGNYEQYF.

The chain links TRBV5-6 to TRBJ1-1, with D maybe TRBD1 (6 bases). In germline, CDR1 is SGHDT, CDR2 YYEEEE. This CDR3 has 15 residues. V dropped 0 bases and J dropped 3 bases, with 12 bases sitting between them. CDR3 nucleotides: TGTGCCAGCAGCTTGGTCGCAGGGGCGGACACTGAAGCTTTCTTT. Its protein is CASSLVAGADTEAFF. The full variable domain, with the rest looked up from reference TRBV5-6 and TRBJ1-1, is DAGVTQSPTHLIKTRGQQVTLRCSPKSGHDTVSWYQQALGQGPQFIFQYYEEEERQRGNFPDRFSGHQFPNYSSELNVNALLLGDSALYLCASSLVAGADTEAFFGQGTRLTVV.

A word on this clone: Other DNA sequences from this sample encode an identical CDR3 as well. V usage is TRBV5-1 and J usage is TRBJ1-2, with D unclear. With 0 bases removed from V and 4 bases from J, the gap between germline ends came to 7 bases. The germline V gene encodes CDR1 SGHRS and CDR2 YFSETQ. CDR3 length: 13 residues. The CDR3 sequence: CASSLDYSYGYTF. The DNA for the CDR3 is TGCGCCAGCAGCTTGGATTACAGCTATGGCTACACCTTC.